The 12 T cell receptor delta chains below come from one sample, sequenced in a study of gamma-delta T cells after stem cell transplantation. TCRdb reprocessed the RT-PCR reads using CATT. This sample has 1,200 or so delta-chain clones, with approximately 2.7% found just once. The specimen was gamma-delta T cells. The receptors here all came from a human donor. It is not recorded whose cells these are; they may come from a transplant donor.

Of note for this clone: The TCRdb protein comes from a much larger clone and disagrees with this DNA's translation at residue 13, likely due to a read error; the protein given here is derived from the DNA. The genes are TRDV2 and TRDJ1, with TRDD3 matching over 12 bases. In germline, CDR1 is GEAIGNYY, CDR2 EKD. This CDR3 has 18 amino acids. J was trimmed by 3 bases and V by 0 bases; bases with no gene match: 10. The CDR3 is CACDTLTGGYLDSDKLIF. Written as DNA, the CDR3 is TGTGCCTGTGACACCTTAACTGGGGGATACTTAGACTCCGATAAACTCATCTTT.

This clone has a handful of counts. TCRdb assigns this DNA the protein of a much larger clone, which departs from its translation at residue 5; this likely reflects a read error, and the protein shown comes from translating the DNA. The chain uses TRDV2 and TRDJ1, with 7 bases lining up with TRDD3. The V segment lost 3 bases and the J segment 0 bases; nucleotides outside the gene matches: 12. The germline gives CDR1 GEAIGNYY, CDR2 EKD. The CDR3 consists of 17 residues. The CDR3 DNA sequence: TGTGCCTGTGACGTCTTGGTCACTGGGGATAACACCGATAAACTCATCTTT. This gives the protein CACDVLVTGDNTDKLIF.

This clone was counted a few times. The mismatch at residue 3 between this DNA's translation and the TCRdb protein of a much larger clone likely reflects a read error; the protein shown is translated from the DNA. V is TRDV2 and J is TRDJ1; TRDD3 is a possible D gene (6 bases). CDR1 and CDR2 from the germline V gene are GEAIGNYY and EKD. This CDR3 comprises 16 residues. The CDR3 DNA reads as TGTGCCCGTGACACCGTGGGGGCCGGGGGGCTCAATAAACTCATCTTT. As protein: CARDTVGAGGLNKLIF.

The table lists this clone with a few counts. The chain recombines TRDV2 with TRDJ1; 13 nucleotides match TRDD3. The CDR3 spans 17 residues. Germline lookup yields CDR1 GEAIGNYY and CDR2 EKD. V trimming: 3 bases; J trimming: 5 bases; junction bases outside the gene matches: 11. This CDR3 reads CACDSLLGDTRDDKLIF. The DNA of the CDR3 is TGTGCCTGTGACTCTCTACTGGGGGATACGCGTGATGATAAACTCATCTTT.

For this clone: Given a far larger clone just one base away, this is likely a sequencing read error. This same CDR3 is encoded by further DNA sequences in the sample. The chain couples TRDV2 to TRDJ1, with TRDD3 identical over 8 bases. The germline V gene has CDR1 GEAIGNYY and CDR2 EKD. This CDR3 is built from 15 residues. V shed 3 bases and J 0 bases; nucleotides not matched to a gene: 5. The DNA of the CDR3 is TGTGCCTGTGACGCCTTACTGGGGGACACCGATAAACTCATCTTT. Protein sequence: CACDALLGDTDKLIF.

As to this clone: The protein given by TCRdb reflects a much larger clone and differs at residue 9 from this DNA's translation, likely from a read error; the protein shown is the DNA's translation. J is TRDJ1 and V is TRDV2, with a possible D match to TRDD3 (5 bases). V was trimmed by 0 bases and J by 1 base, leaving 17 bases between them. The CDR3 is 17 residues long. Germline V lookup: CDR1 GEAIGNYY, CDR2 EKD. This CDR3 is CACDTAELPGATDKLIF. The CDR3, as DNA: TGTGCCTGTGACACCGCGGAACTACCGGGGGCCACCGATAAACTCATCTTT.

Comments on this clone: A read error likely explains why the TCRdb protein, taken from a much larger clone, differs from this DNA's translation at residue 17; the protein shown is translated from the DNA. The CDR3 nucleotides are TGTGCCTGTGACACCGTGGGCCTATTGGGGGATACAGAGATTATGTCCGCCGATAAACTCATCTTT. Translating gives CACDTVGLLGDTEIMSADKLIF. This chain connects TRDV2 to TRDJ1; 10 bases are shared with TRDD3. The CDR3 loop spans 22 amino acids. Trimming took 0 bases from V and 3 from J; bases not matched to a gene: 24. CDR1 is GEAIGNYY, CDR2 EKD, per germline.

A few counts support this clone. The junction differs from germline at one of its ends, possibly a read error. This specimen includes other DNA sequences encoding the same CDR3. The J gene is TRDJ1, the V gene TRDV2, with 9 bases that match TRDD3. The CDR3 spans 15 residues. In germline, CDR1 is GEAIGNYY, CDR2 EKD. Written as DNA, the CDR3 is TGTGCCTGTGACGCCTTACTGGGGGACACCGATAAGCTCATCTTT. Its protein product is CACDALLGDTDKLIF.

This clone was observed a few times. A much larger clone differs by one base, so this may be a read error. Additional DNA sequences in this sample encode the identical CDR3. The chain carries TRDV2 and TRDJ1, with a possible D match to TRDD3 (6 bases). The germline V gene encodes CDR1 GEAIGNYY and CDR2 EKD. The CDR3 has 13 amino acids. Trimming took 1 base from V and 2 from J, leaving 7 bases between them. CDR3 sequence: CACDTWGTDKLIF. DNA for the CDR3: TGTGCCTGTGACACTTGGGGGACCGATAAACTCATCTTT.

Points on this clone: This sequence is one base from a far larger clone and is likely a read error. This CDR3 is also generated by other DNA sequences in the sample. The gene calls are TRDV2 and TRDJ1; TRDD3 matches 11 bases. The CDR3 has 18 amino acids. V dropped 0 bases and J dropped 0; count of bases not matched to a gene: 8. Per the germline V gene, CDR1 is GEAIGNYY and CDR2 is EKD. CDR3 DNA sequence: TGTGCCTGTGACACCCTCCTGGGGGATACCAAAGACACCGATAAACTCATCTTT. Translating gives CACDTLLGDTKDTDKLIF.

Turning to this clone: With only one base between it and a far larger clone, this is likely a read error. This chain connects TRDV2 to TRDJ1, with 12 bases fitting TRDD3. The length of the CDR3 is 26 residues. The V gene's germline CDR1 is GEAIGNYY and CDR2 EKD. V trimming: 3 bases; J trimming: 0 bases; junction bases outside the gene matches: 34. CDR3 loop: CACDPVLGDTRENSLQVDVYTDKLIF. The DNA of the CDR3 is TGTGCCTGTGACCCCGTCCTGGGGGATACGCGAGAAAATTCCCTACAAGTAGACGTATACACCGATAAACTCATCTTT.

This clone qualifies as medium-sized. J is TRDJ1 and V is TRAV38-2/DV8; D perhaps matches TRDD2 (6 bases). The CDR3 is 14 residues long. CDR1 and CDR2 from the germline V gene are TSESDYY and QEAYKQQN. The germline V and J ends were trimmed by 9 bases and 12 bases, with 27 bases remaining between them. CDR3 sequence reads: CACLALPARGQVIF. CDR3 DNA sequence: TGTGCTTGTCTGGCTCTTCCTGCTCGGGGTCAAGTCATCTTT.